The present T cell receptor beta chain was sequenced within a study of beta chain features in type 1 diabetes. Study results and caveats: The study found fewer insertions and more deletions at VDJ junctions in type 1 diabetes patients.

Expressed TCRB transcripts were sequenced because the entire RNA isolate underwent reverse transcription. The assay was immunoSEQ multiplex PCR, and TCRdb's table has in-frame clones only and misses some. The data hold 430,000 or so clones, with over 10% observed a single time. V was pared by 7 bases and J by 2 bases, with 7 bases of the junction left unmatched. The CDR3 is 15 amino acids. CDR1 is MNHNY and CDR2 is SVGAGI in the germline V gene (reference sequence). This clone showed up just a few times. Its antigen is unknown. The specimen was naive CD4+ T cells from blood. This chain links TRBV6-6 with TRBJ2-1, with 8 positions matching TRBD2. This clonotype was obtained from a woman aged 18-30 years in good health. CDR3 sequence reads: CASKPGLGTYNEQFF. The CDR3 DNA follows: TGTGCCAGCAAACCGGGACTAGGAACCTACAATGAGCAGTTCTTC.